This TCR beta chain came from a study of T cells in Graves' hyperthyroidism and ophthalmopathy. Study-wide findings and caveats: The model anticipated ophthalmopathy a median approximately 6.7 months pre-onset. Through a model of 13 V-J features, ophthalmopathy was separated from stable hyperthyroidism.

V was shortened by 3 bases and J by 1 base, with 9 bases between the two germline ends. Germline loops: CDR1 MDHEN, CDR2 SYDVKM. This CDR3 region has 15 residues. Amplified TCR beta CDR3 regions derived from RNA transcripts. A set of HTBI primers served as the primers for a first-round RT-PCR of the TCR CDR3. TCRdb analysed the multiplex PCR reads with MiXCR anew, one entry per CDR3 protein. Of a few hundred thousand distinct CDR3 sequences listed, 13% to 15% are singletons. In its sample, this clonotype was seen many times. The target antigen is unknown. Sample: blood. The J gene is TRBJ2-2, the V gene TRBV28, with D possibly being TRBD1 (6 bases). The clonotype originates from a woman in her thirties or forties with Graves' hyperthyroidism. The CDR3 nucleotides read TGTGCCAGCAGTTTCCCCAGGGGGAACACCGGGGAGCTGTTTTTT. This sequence encodes CASSFPRGNTGELFF.